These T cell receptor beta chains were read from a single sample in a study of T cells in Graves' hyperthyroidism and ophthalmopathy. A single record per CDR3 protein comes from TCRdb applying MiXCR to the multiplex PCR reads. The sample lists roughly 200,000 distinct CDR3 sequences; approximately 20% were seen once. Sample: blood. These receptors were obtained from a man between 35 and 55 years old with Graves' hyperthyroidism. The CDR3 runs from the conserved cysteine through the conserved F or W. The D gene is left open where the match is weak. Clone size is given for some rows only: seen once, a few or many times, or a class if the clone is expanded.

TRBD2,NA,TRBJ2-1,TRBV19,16,TGTGCCAGTAGTATGGTAGCGGGGGGGTCCTACAATGAGCAGTTCTTC,CASSMVAGGSYNEQFF
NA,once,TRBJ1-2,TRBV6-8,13,TGTGCCAGCAGTTACACTCCTAACTATGGCTACACCTTC,CASSYTPNYGYTF
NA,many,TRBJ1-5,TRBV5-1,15,TGCGCCAGCAGCGTCACAGGGAATAGCAATCAGCCCCAGCATTTT,CASSVTGNSNQPQHF
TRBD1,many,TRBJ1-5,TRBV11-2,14,TGTGCCAGCAGCTGGGACAGCCTCAATCAGCCCCAGCATTTT,CASSWDSLNQPQHF
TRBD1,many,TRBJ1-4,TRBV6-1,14,TGTGCCAGCTATACGGGACAGGGGGCGGAAAAACTGTTTTTT,CASYTGQGAEKLFF
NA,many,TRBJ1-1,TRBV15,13,TGTGCCACCACTCAGGAGCTGAACACTGAAGCTTTCTTT,CATTQELNTEAFF
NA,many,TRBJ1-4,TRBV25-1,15,TGTGCCAGCAGTGAATTTGGGGGAGGTGACGAAAAACTGTTTTTT,CASSEFGGGDEKLFF
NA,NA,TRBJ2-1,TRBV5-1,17,TGCGCCAGCAGCTTTGAGGTGGGGGCGCAGCCCTACAATGAGCAGTTCTTC,CASSFEVGAQPYNEQFF
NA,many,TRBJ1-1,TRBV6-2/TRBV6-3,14,TGTGCCAGCAGAGTCGACAGGACAGACACTGAAGCTTTCTTT,CASRVDRTDTEAFF
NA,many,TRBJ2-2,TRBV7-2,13,TGTGCCAGCAGCTTAGAACGAACCGGGGAGCTGTTTTTT,CASSLERTGELFF
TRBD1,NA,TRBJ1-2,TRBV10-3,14,TGTGCCATCAGAGCTACAGGGGACGGCTATGGCTACACCTTC,CAIRATGDGYGYTF
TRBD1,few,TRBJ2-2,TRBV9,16,TGTGCCAGCAGCTCACCGGGACAGGGTTACACCGGGGAGCTGTTTTTT,CASSSPGQGYTGELFF
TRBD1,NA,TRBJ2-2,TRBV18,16,TGTGCCAGCTCACCCCCGGAACAGGGGGGCACCGGGGAGCTGTTTTTT,CASSPPEQGGTGELFF
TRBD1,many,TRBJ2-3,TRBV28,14,TGTGCCAGCCTGGACAGGGCTAGCACAGATACGCAGTATTTT,CASLDRASTDTQYF
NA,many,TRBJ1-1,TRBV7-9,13,TGTGCCAGCAGCTATGGGACCAACACTGAAGCTTTCTTT,CASSYGTNTEAFF
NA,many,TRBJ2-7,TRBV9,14,TGTGCCAGCAGCCCCCCGGGGGCGGGCTACGAGCAGTACTTC,CASSPPGAGYEQYF
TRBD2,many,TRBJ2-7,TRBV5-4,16,TGTGCCAGCAGCCTCCTAACCGGGACTAGCGAATACGAGCAGTACTTC,CASSLLTGTSEYEQYF
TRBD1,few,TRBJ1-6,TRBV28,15,TGTGCCAGCAGCCCAACAGGGGGCTATGTTTCACCCCTCCACTTT,CASSPTGGYVSPLHF
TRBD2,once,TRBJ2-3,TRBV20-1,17,TGCAGTGCCAAAAGGACTAGCGGGGTCCTTAGCACAGATACGCAGTATTTT,CSAKRTSGVLSTDTQYF
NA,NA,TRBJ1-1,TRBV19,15,TGTGCCAGTAGTATTACATACACAGGGAACACTGAAGCTTTCTTT,CASSITYTGNTEAFF
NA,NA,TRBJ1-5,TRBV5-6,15,TGTGCCAGCAGCTTTGAGAGGGGATTAAATCAGCCCCAGCATTTT,CASSFERGLNQPQHF
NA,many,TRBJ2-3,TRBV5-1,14,TGCGCCAGCACCTCACGAGGGCGCACAGATACGCAGTATTTT,CASTSRGRTDTQYF
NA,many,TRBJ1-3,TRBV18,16,TGTGCCAGCTCGCGCCGGGGGACCCACTCTGGAAACACCATATATTTT,CASSRRGTHSGNTIYF
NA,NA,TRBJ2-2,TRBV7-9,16,TGTGCCAGCAGCAGAGACTCGGGACCCCTGGCAGGGGAGCTGTTTTTT,CASSRDSGPLAGELFF
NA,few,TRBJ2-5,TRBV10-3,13,TGTGCCATCAGTAACGGGGTCCAAGAGACCCAGTACTTC,CAISNGVQETQYF
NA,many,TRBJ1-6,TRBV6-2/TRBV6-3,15,TGTGCCAGCAACCCCTCGGGCCGCTATAATTCACCCCTCCACTTT,CASNPSGRYNSPLHF
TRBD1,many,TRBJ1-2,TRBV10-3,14,TGTGCCATCAGAGATCCGGGACAGGGCTATGGCTACACCTTC,CAIRDPGQGYGYTF
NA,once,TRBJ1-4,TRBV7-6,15,TGTGCCAGCAGCTTAGTGGGGACCGGTAATGAAAAACTGTTTTTT,CASSLVGTGNEKLFF
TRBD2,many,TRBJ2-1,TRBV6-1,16,TGTGCCAGCAGTTCCCCGGGCGGGAGAGGGAGCAATGAGCAGTTCTTC,CASSSPGGRGSNEQFF
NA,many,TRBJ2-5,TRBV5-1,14,TGCGCCAGCAGCTGGAGATCCCCCCAAGAGACCCAGTACTTC,CASSWRSPQETQYF
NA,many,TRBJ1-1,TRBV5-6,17,TGTGCCAGCAGCTTAGCGCCAGGGGCAACAATATTCACTGAAGCTTTCTTT,CASSLAPGATIFTEAFF
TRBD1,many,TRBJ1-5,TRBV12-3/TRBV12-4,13,TGTGCCAGCAGCGGGACAGGGGCTCAGCCCCAGCATTTT,CASSGTGAQPQHF
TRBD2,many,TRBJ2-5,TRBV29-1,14,TGCAGCGTTGATGAGCGGGGGGACCAAGAGACCCAGTACTTC,CSVDERGDQETQYF
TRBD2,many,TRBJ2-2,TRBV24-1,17,TGTGCCACCAGATCGGGGACTAGCGGGTTCTACACCGGGGAGCTGTTTTTT,CATRSGTSGFYTGELFF
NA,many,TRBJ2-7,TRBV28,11,TGTGCCAGCAGTTATGCCTACGAGCAGTACTTC,CASSYAYEQYF
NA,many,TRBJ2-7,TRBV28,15,TGTGCCAGCAGTTTATTTGGAGGGCGCGCCTACGAGCAGTACTTC,CASSLFGGRAYEQYF
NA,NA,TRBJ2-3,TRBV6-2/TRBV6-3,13,TGTGCCAGCAGTTACCAGCTCACAGATACGCAGTATTTT,CASSYQLTDTQYF
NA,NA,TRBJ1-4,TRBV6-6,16,TGTGCCAGCAGTTACACCCTCCCGGTGTCTAATGAAAAACTGTTTTTT,CASSYTLPVSNEKLFF
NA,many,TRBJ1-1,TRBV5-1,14,TGCGCCAGCAGCTTTCCGGAAATTAACACTGAAGCTTTCTTT,CASSFPEINTEAFF
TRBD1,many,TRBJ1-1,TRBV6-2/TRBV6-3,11,TGTGCCAGCAGCCGGACAGGAGCTGCTTTCTTT,CASSRTGAAFF
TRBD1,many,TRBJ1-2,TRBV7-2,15,TGTGCCAGCAGCCTCCGGACAGGGGGCGGTAATGGCTACACCTTC,CASSLRTGGGNGYTF
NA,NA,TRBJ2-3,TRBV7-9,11,TGTGCCAGCAGCTCCATGGATACGCAGTATTTT,CASSSMDTQYF
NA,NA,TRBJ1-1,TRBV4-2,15,TGTGCCAGCAGACAATTAGGCACGATGAACACTGAAGCTTTCTTT,CASRQLGTMNTEAFF
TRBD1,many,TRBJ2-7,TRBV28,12,TGTGCCAGCAGGCGACAGGGCTACGAGCAGTACTTC,CASRRQGYEQYF
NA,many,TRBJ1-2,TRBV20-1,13,TGCAGTGCACGGGACGGAGGGATATCGGGCTACACCTTC,CSARDGGISGYTF
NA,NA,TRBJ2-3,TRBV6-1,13,TGTGCCAGCAGTCAAATCAAGACAGATACGCAGTATTTT,CASSQIKTDTQYF
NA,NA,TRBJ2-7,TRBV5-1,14,TGCGCCAGCAGCTTGGCCGGACTGGACTACGAGCAGTACTTC,CASSLAGLDYEQYF
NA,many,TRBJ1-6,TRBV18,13,TGTGCCAGCTCCGGACAGCATAATTCACCCCTCCACTTT,CASSGQHNSPLHF